A selection of T cell receptor beta chains follows, all from one sample in a study of human T cells and chemical hapten exposure. TCRdb used MiXCR to reprocess the RACE reads, holding one entry per CDR3 protein. Among about 180,000 distinct CDR3 sequences listed, almost 30% were seen once. Sequenced material: whole blood, taken in connection with sensitization to the hapten diphenylcyclopropenone (DPC). These receptor sequences come from a woman younger than 45 with alopecia areata. Some clones in this sample may be carry-over from other donors' samples. CDR3s include the opening cysteine and the closing phenylalanine or tryptophan. The D gene is left open where the match is weak. Expanded clones are given a class, and other clones once, few, many or no size at all.

TRBD1	TRBV29-1	13	NA	TRBJ2-3	TGCAGCGTTCAGGGGGAAGGGGCAGATACGCAGTATTTT	CSVQGEGADTQYF
NA	TRBV28	15	NA	TRBJ2-7	TGTGCCAGCAGGCGTCCCGGATCCTCGGTCTACGAGCAGTACTTC	CASRRPGSSVYEQYF
TRBD2	TRBV28	15	NA	TRBJ2-7	TGTGCCAGCTCCAATCCGGGGGGGACCCCCTACGAGCAGTACTTC	CASSNPGGTPYEQYF
NA	TRBV28	15	few	TRBJ1-4	TGTGCCAGCAGTTTGGGGGGGCGAGTAGGTGAAAAACTGTTTTTT	CASSLGGRVGEKLFF
NA	TRBV29-1	13	NA	TRBJ1-5	TGCAGCGTTGGGGAGTCGGGTCGTCAGCCCCAGCATTTT	CSVGESGRQPQHF
TRBD1	TRBV28	13	few	TRBJ1-6	TGTGCCAGCAGATCGGACAGGGATTCACCCCTCCACTTT	CASRSDRDSPLHF
NA	TRBV10-3	14	NA	TRBJ1-5	TGTGCCACCCGAGCGACGGGTAGCAATCAGCCCCAGCATTTT	CATRATGSNQPQHF
TRBD2	TRBV29-1	14	NA	TRBJ2-1	TGCAGCGAACTAGCGGGGGGGCTGTTTAATGAGCAGTTCTTC	CSELAGGLFNEQFF
TRBD1	TRBV4-3	15	few	TRBJ2-7	TGCGCCAGCAGCCCGTCGGGACAGGGGTGGTACGAGCAGTACTTC	CASSPSGQGWYEQYF
TRBD2	TRBV6-6	16	few	TRBJ2-1	TGTGCCAGCAGTTCCCGGGGGGGTAGCTCCTACAATGAGCAGTTCTTC	CASSSRGGSSYNEQFF
NA	TRBV21-1	19	NA	TRBJ2-3	TGTGCCAGCAGCACCGTAATTAAAACCAGGGAGAGTAGGGCAGATACGCAGTATTTT	CASSTVIKTRESRADTQYF
TRBD1	TRBV7-9	20	NA	TRBJ1-3	TGTGCCAGCAGCTTAGGTTTTGGGGCCGGGACAGATAGCTCTGGAAACACCATATATTTT	CASSLGFGAGTDSSGNTIYF
NA	TRBV11-1	14	NA	TRBJ2-7	TGTGCCAGCAGCTCAGGACAGTACTCCTACGAGCAGTACTTC	CASSSGQYSYEQYF
TRBD1	TRBV6-1	13	many	TRBJ2-7	TGTGCCAGCGCCACGGGACAGGGCTACGAGCAGTACTTC	CASATGQGYEQYF
NA	TRBV19	15	NA	TRBJ1-3	TGTGCCAGTAGTACAGGGACCCAGTTCAGAAACACCATATATTTT	CASSTGTQFRNTIYF
TRBD1	TRBV29-1	15	many	TRBJ1-1	TGCAGCGCTCGCCTCGGGACAGGGGTGAACACTGAAGCTTTCTTT	CSARLGTGVNTEAFF
NA	TRBV7-9	15	NA	TRBJ2-1	TGTGCCAGCAGCCTGGCGGGGGCCCTCTACAATGAGCAGTTCTTC	CASSLAGALYNEQFF
NA	TRBV9	14	few	TRBJ2-2	TGTGCCAGCAGCGTAGTGGGTAGTCCCGGGGAGCTGTTTTTT	CASSVVGSPGELFF
NA	TRBV20-1	13	NA	TRBJ2-6	TGCAGTGCTCGACAGTCTGGGGCCAACGTCCTGACTTTC	CSARQSGANVLTF
NA	TRBV29-1	13	NA	TRBJ2-5	TGCAGCGCCCTAGCGACCCAAGGAGAGACCCAGTACTTC	CSALATQGETQYF
TRBD1	TRBV11-2	13	few	TRBJ1-1	TGTGCCAGCAGCCGAGACAGGGGGCGAGAAGCTTTCTTT	CASSRDRGREAFF
NA	TRBV28	12	NA	TRBJ1-2	TGTGCCAGCCATGTGGAGACGGATGGCTACACCTTC	CASHVETDGYTF
TRBD2	TRBV20-1	16	NA	TRBJ2-7	TGCAGTGCTAGAGGGGGGGGTGCGGGAGGACTCTACGAGCAGTACTTC	CSARGGGAGGLYEQYF
TRBD2	TRBV6-5	15	few	TRBJ2-5	TGTGCCAGCAGTCCAACGACTAGCGGCCAAGAGACCCAGTACTTC	CASSPTTSGQETQYF
NA	TRBV4-3	14	few	TRBJ2-4	TGCGCCAGCAGCCAGTCCGGAGGCAAAAACATTCAGTACTTC	CASSQSGGKNIQYF
TRBD2	TRBV20-1	12	few	TRBJ2-4	TGCAGTGCGGGACTAGCGGAAGCCATTCAGTACTTC	CSAGLAEAIQYF
TRBD1	TRBV7-9	17	few	TRBJ1-4	TGTGCCAGCAGCTCCAGGACAGGGGATAGTAGTAATGAAAAACTGTTTTTT	CASSSRTGDSSNEKLFF
NA	TRBV29-1	13	NA	TRBJ1-4	TGCAGCGTCCCGGGATCCACTAATGAAAAACTGTTTTTT	CSVPGSTNEKLFF
TRBD1	TRBV5-5	13	few	TRBJ2-3	TGTGCCAGCGGGACAGGGAGCACAGATACGCAGTATTTT	CASGTGSTDTQYF
NA	TRBV7-2	14	few	TRBJ1-4	TGTGCCAGCAGCCCCGGAGATAATAACGGAAAACTGTTTTTT	CASSPGDNNGKLFF
NA	TRBV7-9	15	many	TRBJ2-6	TGTGCCAGCAGCTCTGGGGGATCTGGGGCCAACGTCCTGACTTTC	CASSSGGSGANVLTF
TRBD1	TRBV7-3	15	few	TRBJ2-3	TGTGCCAGCAGCTCCGGGACAGGGCTCACAGATACGCAGTATTTT	CASSSGTGLTDTQYF
NA	TRBV9	13	NA	TRBJ2-7	TGTGCCAGCAGCGTAGCACAGAAAGACGAGCAGTACTTC	CASSVAQKDEQYF
TRBD1	TRBV7-8	16	few	TRBJ1-6	TGTGCCAGCAGCTTAGCTCCGGACAGGGGAACTTCACCCCTCCACTTT	CASSLAPDRGTSPLHF
NA	TRBV7-2	14	few	TRBJ1-1	TGTGCCAGCAGCCTCCGACAGGACAACACTGAAGCTTTCTTT	CASSLRQDNTEAFF
TRBD1	TRBV28	16	NA	TRBJ1-5	TGTGCCAGCAGTTCCCCCGGACAGGGATACAATCAGCCCCAGCATTTT	CASSSPGQGYNQPQHF